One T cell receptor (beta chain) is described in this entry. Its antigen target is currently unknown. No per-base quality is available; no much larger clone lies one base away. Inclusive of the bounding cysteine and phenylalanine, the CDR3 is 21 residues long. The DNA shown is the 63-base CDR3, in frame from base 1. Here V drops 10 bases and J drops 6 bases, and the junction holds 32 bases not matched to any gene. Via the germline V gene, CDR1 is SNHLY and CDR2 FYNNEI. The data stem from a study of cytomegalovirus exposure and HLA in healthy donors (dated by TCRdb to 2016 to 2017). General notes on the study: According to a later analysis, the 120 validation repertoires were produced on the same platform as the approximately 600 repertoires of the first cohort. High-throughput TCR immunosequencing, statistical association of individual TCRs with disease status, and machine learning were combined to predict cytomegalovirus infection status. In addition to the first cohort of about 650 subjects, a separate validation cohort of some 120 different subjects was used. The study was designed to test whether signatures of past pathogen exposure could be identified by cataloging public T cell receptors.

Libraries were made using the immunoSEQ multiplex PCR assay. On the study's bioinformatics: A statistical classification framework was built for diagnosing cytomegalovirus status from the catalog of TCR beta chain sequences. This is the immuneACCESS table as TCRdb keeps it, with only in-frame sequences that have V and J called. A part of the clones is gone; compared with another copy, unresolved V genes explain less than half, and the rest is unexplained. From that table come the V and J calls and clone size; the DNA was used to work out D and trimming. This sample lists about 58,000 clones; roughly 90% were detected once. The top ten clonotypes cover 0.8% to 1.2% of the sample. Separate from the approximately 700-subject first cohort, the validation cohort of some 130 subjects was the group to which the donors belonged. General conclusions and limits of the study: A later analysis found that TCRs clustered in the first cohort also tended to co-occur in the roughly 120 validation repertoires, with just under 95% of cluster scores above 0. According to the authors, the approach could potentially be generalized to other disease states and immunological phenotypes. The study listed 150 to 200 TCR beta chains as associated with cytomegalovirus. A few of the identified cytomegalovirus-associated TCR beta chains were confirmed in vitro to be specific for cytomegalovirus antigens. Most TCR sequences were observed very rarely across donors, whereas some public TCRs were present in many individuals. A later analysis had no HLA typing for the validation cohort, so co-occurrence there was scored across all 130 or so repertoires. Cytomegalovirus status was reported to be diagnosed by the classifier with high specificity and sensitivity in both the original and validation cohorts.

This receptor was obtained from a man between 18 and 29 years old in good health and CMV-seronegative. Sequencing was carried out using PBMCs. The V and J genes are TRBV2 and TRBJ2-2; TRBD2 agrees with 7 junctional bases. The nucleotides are TGTGCCACCCGACCCATCCGGGACCATCGACATGGCGGGAGTGTCCCCGGGGAGCTGTTTTTT. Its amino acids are CATRPIRDHRHGGSVPGELFF. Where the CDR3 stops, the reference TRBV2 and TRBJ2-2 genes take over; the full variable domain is EPEVTQTPSHQVTQMGQEVILRCVPISNHLYFYWYRQILGQKVEFLVSFYNNEISEKSEIFDDQFSVERPDGSNFTLKIRSTKLEDSAMYFCATRPIRDHRHGGSVPGELFFGEGSRLTVL.